This T cell receptor beta chain derives from a study of T cell responses to AZD1222 COVID-19 vaccine. For this clone: Its antigen remains unidentified.

Some clones are missing from TCRdb's copy, which holds only in-frame ones; the method was immunoSEQ multiplex PCR. The sample consists of roughly 180,000 clones, over 80% of them appearing once. Germline CDR1 and CDR2: SGHTS and YDEGEE. The CDR3 spans 17 residues. With 5 bases removed from V and 2 bases from J, the gap between germline ends came to 20 bases. General study findings and limits: Targets within unmutated variant regions were reportedly found for nearly half of spike-specific TCRs. There were repertoire samples only from the period after the peak T cell response.

The genes are TRBV5-8 and TRBJ1-3; tentatively, D is TRBD1 (6 bases). This clonotype originated in an adult who received the MenACWY meningococcal vaccine as a control. This sample comprised peripheral blood, obtained 28 days after the second dose of the MenACWY control vaccine. The CDR3 nucleotides are TGTGCCAGCAGTCCCCGGCAGGGGCTAAGTGCTGGAAACACCATATATTTT. Translating gives CASSPRQGLSAGNTIYF.